The 28 T cell receptor beta chains reported below all come from one sample, sequenced in a study of blood T cell repertoires in COVID-19 (dated by TCRdb to 2018 to 2020). The library was obtained by the immunoSEQ multiplex PCR assay. TCRdb limited this immuneACCESS table to in-frame rearrangements with V and J called. A share of clones is missing; checked studies link under half to unresolved V genes, and the rest is unexplained. The sample profile shows a few hundred thousand clones; about 86% of them were found once. The top ten clones comprise 6.2% of the sample. The material sequenced was peripheral blood. These receptors were obtained from a man in his sixties with acute or convalescent COVID-19.

This rearrangement joins TRBV4-1 to TRBJ2-3; 12 positions agree with TRBD2. Germline CDR1 reads MGHRA; CDR2 reads YSYEKL. The CDR3 covers 16 residues. The V segment lost 5 bases and the J segment 1 base; nucleotides outside the gene matches: 4. The CDR3 sequence: CASSNRLAGGTDTQYF. The CDR3 DNA follows: TGCGCCAGCAGCAACCGACTAGCGGGAGGCACAGATACGCAGTATTTT.

In its sample, this clone was seen many times. The chain combines TRBV7-3 with TRBJ2-7, with D perhaps TRBD2 (6 bases). Germline values: CDR1 SGHTA, CDR2 FQGTGA. This CDR3 has 13 amino acids. V lost 5 bases to trimming and J lost 3 bases, with 11 bases between them. CDR3 loop: CASSAGRHYEQYF. In DNA form, the CDR3 reads TGTGCCAGCAGCGCGGGACGACACTACGAGCAGTACTTC.

The chain recombines TRBV14 with TRBJ1-1; D gene uncertain. CDR1 and CDR2 from the germline V gene are SGHDN and FVKESK. This CDR3 comprises 13 residues. V lost 1 base and J lost 4, with 7 bases in between. CDR3 amino acids: CASSQAVATEAFF. The CDR3 coding sequence is TGTGCCAGCAGCCAAGCAGTGGCCACTGAAGCTTTCTTT.

The J gene is TRBJ2-7, the V gene TRBV7-2; the D gene is possibly TRBD1 (6 bases). Trimming took 1 base from V and 6 from J, leaving 19 bases between them. CDR3 length equals 16 residues. Per germline, CDR1 SGHTA and CDR2 FQGNSA. CDR3 sequence (DNA): TGTGCCAGCAGCTTAGGTCCGGGACAAGGAAAGGGCGAGCAGTACTTC. It specifies CASSLGPGQGKGEQYF.

The V gene is TRBV7-2, the J gene TRBJ1-3, with a weak D call TRBD1 (5 bases). This CDR3 has 16 amino acids. With 5 bases removed from V and 3 bases from J, the gap between germline ends came to 17 bases. Germline CDR1 reads SGHTA; CDR2 reads FQGNSA. In DNA form, the CDR3 reads TGTGCCAGCAGCCCCCTTCGGGTGGGACTTGGAAACACCATATATTTT. It yields the protein CASSPLRVGLGNTIYF.

V is TRBV5-1 and J is TRBJ1-1; D not certain. There are 15 residues in the CDR3. CDR1 and CDR2 (germline): SGHRS, YFSETQ. V was cut by 0 bases and J by 5 bases, with 14 bases left in between. CDR3 sequence: CASSLAGQVATEAFF. For the CDR3, the DNA is TGCGCCAGCAGCTTGGCTGGGCAGGTGGCGACTGAAGCTTTCTTT.

This chain uses TRBV7-8 with TRBJ2-2; 7 nucleotides match TRBD2. The ends lost 6 bases at V and 2 bases at J; junction bases unmatched: 6. The CDR3 consists of 15 residues. Per germline, CDR1 SGHVS and CDR2 FQNEAQ. CDR3 bases: TGTGCCAGCAGTACGGGACTACCAAACACCGGGGAGCTGTTTTTT. This encodes CASSTGLPNTGELFF. The whole variable domain, remainder taken from reference TRBV7-8 and TRBJ2-2, is GAGVSQSPRYKVAKRGQDVALRCDPISGHVSLFWYQQALGQGPEFLTYFQNEAQLDKSGLPSDRFFAERPEGSVSTLKIQRTQQEDSAVYLCASSTGLPNTGELFFGEGSRLTVL.

The J gene is TRBJ2-2, the V gene TRBV7-8; TRBD2 matches 11 bases. There are 20 residues in the CDR3. Germline V gives CDR1 SGHVS, CDR2 FQNEAQ. Trimming removed 0 bases from V and 3 bases from J; junction bases left unmatched: 12. CDR3 nucleotides: TGTGCCAGCAGCTTAGCTCCTACTAGCGGGGGCTTTACGGACACCGGGGAGCTGTTTTTT. Its protein is CASSLAPTSGGFTDTGELFF.

The chain is built from TRBV2 and TRBJ2-5, with 12 nucleotides matching TRBD1. The junction had 5 bases not matched to a gene; V was cut back by 8 bases and J by 7 bases. This CDR3 contains 13 residues. Germline values: CDR1 SNHLY, CDR2 FYNNEI. The CDR3 spells CASGTGGELTQYF. CDR3 sequence (DNA): TGTGCCAGCGGGACAGGGGGCGAGCTGACCCAGTACTTC. Based on the CDR3 plus reference TRBV2 and TRBJ2-5, the full variable domain is EPEVTQTPSHQVTQMGQEVILRCVPISNHLYFYWYRQILGQKVEFLVSFYNNEISEKSEIFDDQFSVERPDGSNFTLKIRSTKLEDSAMYFCASGTGGELTQYFGPGTRLLVL.

The CDR3 is CASSRDRGQGEAFF. In DNA, the CDR3 is TGTGCCAGCAGCCGGGACAGGGGGCAAGGTGAAGCTTTCTTT. The gene calls are TRBV7-2 and TRBJ1-1; 12 nucleotides line up with TRBD1. Unmatched junction bases numbered 5, after V lost 5 bases and J lost 7 bases. The V gene's germline CDR1 is SGHTA and CDR2 FQGNSA. There are 14 residues in the CDR3.

This chain uses TRBV27 with TRBJ1-1; TRBD1 is a possible D gene (6 bases). V lost 6 bases, J lost 0 bases, and 17 bases lay in between. The CDR3 has 16 amino acids. Germline CDR1 and CDR2: MNHEY and SMNVEV (reference sequence). The CDR3 bases are TGTGCCAGCAGCAAGGGGTATGGACAGATGAACACTGAAGCTTTCTTT. This encodes CASSKGYGQMNTEAFF.

This chain connects TRBV12-5 to TRBJ1-4, with D unclear. Germline assignment: CDR1 LGHNT and CDR2 FRNRAP. V shed 4 bases and J shed 7 bases, with 4 bases lying between them. This CDR3 has 11 amino acids. CDR3 nucleotide sequence: TGTGCTAGTGGTTCGGGTGAAAAACTGTTTTTT. Protein sequence: CASGSGEKLFF.

V usage is TRBV6-2 or TRBV6-3 and J usage is TRBJ2-1; 13 nucleotides line up with TRBD2. CDR1 and CDR2 (germline): MNHEY, SVGEGT. V lost 4 bases to trimming and J lost 8 bases; unmatched junction nucleotides: 5. The CDR3 loop spans 15 amino acids. Here the CDR3 DNA reads TGTGCCAGCAGTTTAATACTAGCGGGAGGGGATGAGCAGTTCTTC. Translating gives CASSLILAGGDEQFF.

This clone was counted between two and nine times. The rearrangement uses TRBV19 and TRBJ1-5; 11 nucleotides align to TRBD1. CDR3 length: 15 amino acids. Trimming removed 6 bases from V and 6 bases from J; junction bases left unmatched: 7. In germline, CDR1 is LNHDA, CDR2 SQIVND (reference sequence). CDR3 nucleotide sequence: TGTGCCAGTAGCGGGACAGGGGGAGGTGGTCAGCCCCAGCATTTT. Translated, it gives CASSGTGGGGQPQHF.

The rearrangement joins TRBV29-1 to TRBJ2-7; D might be TRBD1 (6 bases). Trimming removed 2 bases from V and 3 bases from J, with 14 bases in between. Germline-derived CDR1 and CDR2 are SQVTM and ANQGSEA. The CDR3 spans 14 residues. CDR3 loop: CSVEIRTANYEQYF. The CDR3 nucleotides are TGCAGCGTTGAAATACGGACAGCCAACTACGAGCAGTACTTC.

In DNA form, the CDR3 reads TGTGCCAGCAGCTTAGGCGGCGCGGGAGGGGGACAGGGGACGCAGTATTTT. Translating it yields CASSLGGAGGGQGTQYF. The chain carries TRBV7-2 and TRBJ2-3, with a tentative D call TRBD1 (10 bases). CDR3 length: 17 residues. Germline-derived CDR1 and CDR2 are SGHTA and FQGNSA. V was cut by 1 base and J by 9 bases, with 23 bases left in between.

V gene TRBV5-4 combines with J gene TRBJ2-7, with 9 bases fitting TRBD1. J was trimmed by 5 bases and V by 0 bases; bases with no gene match: 6. Looked up from germline, CDR1 is SGHNT and CDR2 is YYREEE (reference sequence). This CDR3 has 15 amino acids. CDR3 sequence reads: CASSLGSGQGNEQYF. The CDR3 coding sequence is TGTGCCAGCAGCTTGGGGTCTGGACAGGGGAACGAGCAGTACTTC.

The chain is built from TRBV7-9 and TRBJ1-2; 7 nucleotides align to TRBD1. Germline trimming cut 1 base from V and 7 bases from J; bases unmatched to any gene: 12. CDR1 is SEHNR, CDR2 FQNEAQ, per germline (reference sequence). This CDR3 contains 16 residues. The CDR3 region is CASSLGYRGLEGGYTF. As DNA, the CDR3 is TGTGCCAGCAGCTTAGGGTATAGGGGGCTGGAAGGTGGCTACACCTTC.

The rearrangement links TRBV5-4 to TRBJ1-5; maybe TRBD1 (6 bases). V was cut by 2 bases and J by 4 bases, with 13 bases left in between. CDR3 length: 15 amino acids. Germline lookup yields CDR1 SGHNT and CDR2 YYREEE (reference sequence). As DNA, the CDR3 is TGTGCCAGCAGCTTTGGGGGGGGCGCGAATCAGCCCCAGCATTTT. Residues: CASSFGGGANQPQHF.

The CDR3 region has the DNA TGTGCCAGCAGCCCGCCACTAGTCGAGCTGACAGATACGCAGTATTTT. Residues: CASSPPLVELTDTQYF. This chain joins TRBV13 and TRBJ2-3; tentatively, D is TRBD2 (5 bases). Trimming removed 5 bases from V and 3 bases from J, with 18 bases in between. The CDR3 is 16 residues long. Germline V gives CDR1 PRHDT, CDR2 FYEKMQ (reference sequence).

The chain combines TRBV10-3 with TRBJ1-2, with a possible D match to TRBD1 (6 bases). Trimming left V 6 bases short and J 0 bases short, with 14 bases between. Germline V gene lookup returns CDR1 ENHRY and CDR2 SYGVKD. CDR3 length equals 15 residues. CDR3 loop: CAIREVGGANYGYTF. For the CDR3, the DNA is TGTGCCATCAGAGAGGTAGGGGGTGCTAACTATGGCTACACCTTC.

V usage is TRBV27 and J usage is TRBJ1-5; D gene unclear. The V gene lost 10 bases and the J gene lost 4 bases, with 14 bases spanning the gap. The CDR3 is made up of 13 amino acids. CDR1 and CDR2 (germline): MNHEY, SMNVEV (reference sequence). The CDR3 is CATKAGFNQPQHF. The CDR3 coding sequence is TGTGCCACCAAGGCGGGGTTTAATCAGCCCCAGCATTTT.

The gene calls are TRBV5-6 and TRBJ1-1, with TRBD1 identical over 8 bases. CDR3 length equals 16 residues. Germline CDR1 SGHDT, CDR2 YYEEEE. Unmatched junction bases numbered 7, after V lost 2 bases and J lost 1 base. The CDR3 region has the DNA TGTGCCAGCAGCTTCAGGGGGCCGTCGGAGAACACTGAAGCTTTCTTT. Its translation is CASSFRGPSENTEAFF.

The rearrangement joins TRBV5-1 to TRBJ1-3, with D tentatively TRBD1 (6 bases). This CDR3 is built from 15 residues. The V gene's germline CDR1 is SGHRS and CDR2 YFSETQ. Trimming cost V 3 bases and J 4 bases, with 14 bases left between them. CDR3 amino acids: CASSSTGGAGNTIYF. The CDR3 bases are TGCGCCAGCAGCTCTACTGGGGGCGCCGGAAACACCATATATTTT.

This chain uses TRBV7-2 with TRBJ2-1, with 12 bases identical to TRBD2. V trimming: 5 bases; J trimming: 3 bases; junction bases outside the gene matches: 2. CDR3 length equals 15 residues. CDR1 and CDR2 from the germline V gene are SGHTA and FQGNSA. This CDR3 reads CASSRTSGNYNEQFF. The DNA of the CDR3 is TGTGCCAGCAGCCGGACTAGCGGGAACTACAATGAGCAGTTCTTC.

The DNA of the CDR3 is TGTGCCAGCAGCTTCACTAGCGACACCTACGAGCAGTACTTC. Residues: CASSFTSDTYEQYF. The chain has TRBV7-2 and TRBJ2-7; the match to TRBD2 covers 7 bases. The ends lost 3 bases at V and 2 bases at J; junction bases unmatched: 4. This CDR3 spans 14 amino acids. The germline gives CDR1 SGHTA, CDR2 FQGNSA.

The chain combines TRBV28 with TRBJ1-5; 9 bases match TRBD1. The ends lost 6 bases at V and 7 bases at J; junction bases unmatched: 1. CDR1 is MDHEN, CDR2 SYDVKM, per germline. The CDR3 totals 12 residues. The CDR3 bases are TGTGCCAGCAGAACAGGGGGCCAGCCCCAGCATTTT. Protein: CASRTGGQPQHF.

The sample holds one count of this clone. The rearrangement uses TRBV4-2 and TRBJ2-1; possible D gene TRBD1, 6 bases. CDR1 LGHNA and CDR2 YNFKEQ come from the germline V gene. The CDR3 contains 14 residues. The germline V and J ends were trimmed by 3 bases and 8 bases, with 14 bases remaining between them. CDR3 coding DNA: TGTGCCAGCAGCCAGGGGGCAATAGGGGATGAGCAGTTCTTC. Residues: CASSQGAIGDEQFF.